This T cell receptor (beta chain) was documented in a study of blood T cell repertoires in COVID-19. The count of this clone is one. Germline V CDR1 and CDR2: LGHNA, YNFKEQ. The CDR3 loop spans 16 amino acids. Trimming took 0 bases from V and 8 from J; bases not matched to a gene: 12. The repertoire was sequenced with immunoSEQ multiplex PCR; TCRdb's copy has only in-frame clones and lacks some. The top ten hold about 4.8% of the sample, which has 200,000 to 250,000 clones, about 88% seen once. The source is a woman between 35 and 50 years old with acute or convalescent COVID-19. This chain connects TRBV4-2 to TRBJ2-5; 7 bases map to TRBD2. Sequencing was done on a sample of peripheral blood. This CDR3 reads CASSQEIGGGEATQYF. In nucleotides, the CDR3 is TGTGCCAGCAGCCAAGAAATAGGTGGGGGGGAAGCAACCCAGTACTTC.